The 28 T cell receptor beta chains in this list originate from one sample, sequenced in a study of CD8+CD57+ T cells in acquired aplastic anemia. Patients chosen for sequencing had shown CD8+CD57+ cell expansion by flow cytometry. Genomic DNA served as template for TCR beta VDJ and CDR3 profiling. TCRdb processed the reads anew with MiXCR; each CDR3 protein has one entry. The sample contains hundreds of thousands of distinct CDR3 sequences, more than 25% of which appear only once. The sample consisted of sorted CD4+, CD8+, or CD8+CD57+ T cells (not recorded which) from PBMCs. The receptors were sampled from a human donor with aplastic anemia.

Here the CDR3 reads CASSPISTGTGGYTF. CDR3 coding DNA: TGTGCCAGCTCCCCAATCTCGACAGGGACTGGAGGCTACACCTTC. The chain uses TRBV25-1 and TRBJ1-2; 7 bases line up with TRBD1. Germline CDR1 MGHDK, CDR2 SYGVNS. This CDR3 comprises 15 residues. V was pared by 8 bases and J by 8 bases, with 17 bases of the junction left unmatched.

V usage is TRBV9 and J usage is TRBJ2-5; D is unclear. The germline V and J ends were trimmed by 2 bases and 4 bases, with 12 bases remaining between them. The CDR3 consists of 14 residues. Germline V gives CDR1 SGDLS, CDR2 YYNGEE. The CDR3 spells CASSVYPAGETQYF. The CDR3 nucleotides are TGTGCCAGCAGCGTCTATCCGGCCGGAGAGACCCAGTACTTC.

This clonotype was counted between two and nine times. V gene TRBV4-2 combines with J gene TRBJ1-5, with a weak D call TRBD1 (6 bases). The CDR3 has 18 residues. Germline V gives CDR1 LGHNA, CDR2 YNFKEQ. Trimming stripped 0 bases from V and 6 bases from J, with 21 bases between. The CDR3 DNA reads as TGTGCCAGCAGCCAAGAATCCCTCCTACAGGGAGTGAGTCAGCCCCAGCATTTT. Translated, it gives CASSQESLLQGVSQPQHF.

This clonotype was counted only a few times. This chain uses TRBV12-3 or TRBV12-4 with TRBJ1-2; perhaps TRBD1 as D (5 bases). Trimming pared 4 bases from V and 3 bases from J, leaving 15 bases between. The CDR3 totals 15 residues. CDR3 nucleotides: TGTGCCAGCAGTTACCCCCCAGGGAATCACTATGGCTACACCTTC. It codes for CASSYPPGNHYGYTF.

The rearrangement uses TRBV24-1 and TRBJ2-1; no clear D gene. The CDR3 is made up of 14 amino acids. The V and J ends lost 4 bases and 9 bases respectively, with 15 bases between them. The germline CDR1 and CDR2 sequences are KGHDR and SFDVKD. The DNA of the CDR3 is TGTGCCACCAGTGAGTTTGGCCGGTTGGGTGAGCAGTTCTTC. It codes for CATSEFGRLGEQFF.

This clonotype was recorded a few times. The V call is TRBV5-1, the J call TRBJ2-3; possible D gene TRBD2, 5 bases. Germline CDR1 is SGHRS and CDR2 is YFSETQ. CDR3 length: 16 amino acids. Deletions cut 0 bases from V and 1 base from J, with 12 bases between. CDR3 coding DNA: TGCGCCAGCAGCTTGGCTGTGCTAGCCGGCACAGATACGCAGTATTTT. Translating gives CASSLAVLAGTDTQYF.

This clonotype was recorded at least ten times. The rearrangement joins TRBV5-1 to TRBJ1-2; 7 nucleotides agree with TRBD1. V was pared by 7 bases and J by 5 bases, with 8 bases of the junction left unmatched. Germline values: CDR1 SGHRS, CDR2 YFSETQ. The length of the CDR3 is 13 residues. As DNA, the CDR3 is TGCGCCAGCTCCGTCACAGGGGAATATGGCTACACCTTC. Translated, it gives CASSVTGEYGYTF.

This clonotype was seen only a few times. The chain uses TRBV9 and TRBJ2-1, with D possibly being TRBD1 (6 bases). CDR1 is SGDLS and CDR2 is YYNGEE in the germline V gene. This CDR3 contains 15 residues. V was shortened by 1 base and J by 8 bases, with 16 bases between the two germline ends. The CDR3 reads CASSVWKGGRDEQFF. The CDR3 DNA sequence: TGTGCCAGCAGCGTATGGAAAGGGGGTCGCGATGAGCAGTTCTTC.

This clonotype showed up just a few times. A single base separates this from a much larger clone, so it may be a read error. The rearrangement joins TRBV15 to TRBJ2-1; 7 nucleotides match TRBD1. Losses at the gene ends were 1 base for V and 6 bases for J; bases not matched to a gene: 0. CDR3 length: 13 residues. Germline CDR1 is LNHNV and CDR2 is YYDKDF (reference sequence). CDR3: CATSRGQGNEQFF. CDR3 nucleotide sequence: TGTGCCACCAGCAGAGGACAGGGCAATGAGCAGTTCTTC.

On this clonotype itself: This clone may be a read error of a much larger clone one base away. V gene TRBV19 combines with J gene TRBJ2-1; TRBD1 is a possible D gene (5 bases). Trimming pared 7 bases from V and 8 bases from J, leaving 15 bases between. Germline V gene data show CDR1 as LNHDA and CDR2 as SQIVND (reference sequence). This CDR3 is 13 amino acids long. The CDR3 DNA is TGTGCCAGTAACTCTGGCAGGGTTGATGAGCAGTTCTTC. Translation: CASNSGRVDEQFF.

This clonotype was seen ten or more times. The CDR3 sequence: CSASSSSTDTQYF. The CDR3 DNA is TGCAGTGCTAGCTCCTCTAGCACAGATACGCAGTATTTT. This chain connects TRBV20-1 to TRBJ2-3; D unclear. Germline CDR1 and CDR2: DFQATT and SNEGSKA (reference sequence). Between the trimmed V and J ends, which lost 3 bases and 0 bases, there was a span of 7 bases. The CDR3 sequence is 13 residues long.

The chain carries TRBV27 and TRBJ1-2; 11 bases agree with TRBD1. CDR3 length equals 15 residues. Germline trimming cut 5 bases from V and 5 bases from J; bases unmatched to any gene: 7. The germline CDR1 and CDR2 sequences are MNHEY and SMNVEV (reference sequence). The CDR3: CASSLGGTGGYGYTF. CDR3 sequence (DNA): TGTGCCAGCAGTCTAGGGGGGACAGGGGGGTATGGCTACACCTTC.

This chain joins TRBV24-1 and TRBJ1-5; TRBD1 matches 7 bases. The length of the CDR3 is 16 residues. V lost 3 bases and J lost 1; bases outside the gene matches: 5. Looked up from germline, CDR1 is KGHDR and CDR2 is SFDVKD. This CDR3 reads CATSDRQGGSNQPQHF. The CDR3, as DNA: TGTGCCACCAGTGATCGACAGGGTGGGAGCAATCAGCCCCAGCATTTT.

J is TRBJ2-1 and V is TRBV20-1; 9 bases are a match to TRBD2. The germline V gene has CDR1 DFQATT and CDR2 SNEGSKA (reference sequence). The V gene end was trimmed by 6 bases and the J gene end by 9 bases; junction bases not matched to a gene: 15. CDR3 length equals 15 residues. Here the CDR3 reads CSAPLAGRGSSEQFF. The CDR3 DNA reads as TGCAGTGCCCCTCTAGCGGGGAGGGGTTCAAGTGAGCAGTTCTTC.

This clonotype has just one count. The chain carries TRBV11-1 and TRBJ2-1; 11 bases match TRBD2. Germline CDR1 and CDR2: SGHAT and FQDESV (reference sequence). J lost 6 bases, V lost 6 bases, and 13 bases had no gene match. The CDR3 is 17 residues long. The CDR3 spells CASSYETSGGRGNEQFF. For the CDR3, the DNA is TGTGCCAGCAGTTACGAAACTAGCGGGGGAAGGGGCAATGAGCAGTTCTTC.

The CDR3 loop reads CASSLSRESNEQYF. The CDR3 nucleotides read TGTGCCAGCAGCTTGTCTCGGGAGTCTAACGAGCAGTACTTC. This sequence joins TRBV7-3 and TRBJ2-7; D is possibly TRBD2 (6 bases). The V end was cut by 3 bases, the J end by 5 bases, with 14 bases between. CDR3 length equals 14 residues. Looked up from germline, CDR1 is SGHTA and CDR2 is FQGTGA.

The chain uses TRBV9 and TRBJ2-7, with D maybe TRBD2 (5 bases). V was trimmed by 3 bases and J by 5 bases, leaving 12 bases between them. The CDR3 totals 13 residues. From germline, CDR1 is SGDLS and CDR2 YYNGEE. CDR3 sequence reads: CASSAGSGNEQYF. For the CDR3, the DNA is TGTGCCAGCAGCGCGGGGTCGGGGAACGAGCAGTACTTC.

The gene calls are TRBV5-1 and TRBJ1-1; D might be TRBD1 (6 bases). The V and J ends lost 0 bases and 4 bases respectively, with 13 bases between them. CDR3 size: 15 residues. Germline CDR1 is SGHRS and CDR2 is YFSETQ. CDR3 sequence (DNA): TGCGCCAGCAGCTTGGTCGGGGGCGCGAGCACTGAAGCTTTCTTT. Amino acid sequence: CASSLVGGASTEAFF.

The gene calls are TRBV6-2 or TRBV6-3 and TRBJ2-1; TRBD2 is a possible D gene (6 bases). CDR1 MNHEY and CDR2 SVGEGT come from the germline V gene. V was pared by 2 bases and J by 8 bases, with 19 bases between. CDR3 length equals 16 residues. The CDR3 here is CASSYQVGLRRDEQFF. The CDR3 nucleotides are TGTGCCAGCAGTTACCAAGTGGGACTCCGGAGGGATGAGCAGTTCTTC.

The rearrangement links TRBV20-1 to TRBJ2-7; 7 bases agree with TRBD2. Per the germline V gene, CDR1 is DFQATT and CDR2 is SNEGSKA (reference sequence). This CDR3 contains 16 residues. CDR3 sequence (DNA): TGCAGGGACCCACAGACACGGACTAGTGAAGTTTACGAGCAGTACTTC. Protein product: CRDPQTRTSEVYEQYF.

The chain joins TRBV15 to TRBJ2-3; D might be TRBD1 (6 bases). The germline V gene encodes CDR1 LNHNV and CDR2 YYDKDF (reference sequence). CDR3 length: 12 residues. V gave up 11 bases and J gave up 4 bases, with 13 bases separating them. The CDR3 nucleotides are TGTGCCTCCGGGACACCGTCAGATACGCAGTATTTT. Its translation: CASGTPSDTQYF. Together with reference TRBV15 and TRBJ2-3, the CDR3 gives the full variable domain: DAMVIQNPRYQVTQFGKPVTLSCSQTLNHNVMYWYQQKSSQAPKLLFHYYDKDFNNEADTPDNFQSRRPNTSFCFLDIRSPGLGDTAMYLCASGTPSDTQYFGPGTRLTVL.

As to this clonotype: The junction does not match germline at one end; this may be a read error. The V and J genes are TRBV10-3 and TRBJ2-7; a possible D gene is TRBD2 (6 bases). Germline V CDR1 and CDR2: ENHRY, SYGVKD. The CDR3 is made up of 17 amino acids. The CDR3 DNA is TGTGCCATCAGTGAGTCGTCGAAGGGAGGCCCAGGCTACGAGCAGTGCTTC. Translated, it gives CAISESSKGGPGYEQCF.

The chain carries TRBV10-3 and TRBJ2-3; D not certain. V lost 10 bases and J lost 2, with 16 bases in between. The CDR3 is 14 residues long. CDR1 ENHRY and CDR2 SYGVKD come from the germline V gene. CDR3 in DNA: TGTGCCAGCAGACAACAGTACTTCACAGATACGCAGTATTTT. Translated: CASRQQYFTDTQYF.

CDR3 coding DNA: TGTGCCAGCAGCTTACAACAAGCCAAAAACATTCAGTACTTC. The encoded protein is CASSLQQAKNIQYF. This chain connects TRBV11-1 to TRBJ2-4; D is uncertain. Germline values: CDR1 SGHAT, CDR2 FQDESV (reference sequence). The CDR3 has 14 residues. V dropped 2 bases and J dropped 0 bases, with 5 bases sitting between them. The full variable domain, in which reference TRBV11-1 and TRBJ2-4 provide the parts outside the CDR3, is EAEVAQSPRYKITEKSQAVAFWCDPISGHATLYWYRQILGQGPELLVQFQDESVVDDSQLPKDRFSAERLKGVDSTLKIQPAELGDSAMYLCASSLQQAKNIQYFGAGTRLSVL.

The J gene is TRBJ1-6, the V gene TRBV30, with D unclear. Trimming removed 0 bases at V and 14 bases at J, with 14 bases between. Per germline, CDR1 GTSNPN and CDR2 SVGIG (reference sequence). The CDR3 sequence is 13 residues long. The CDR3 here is CAWSVPGESSLHF. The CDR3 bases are TGTGCCTGGAGTGTACCGGGTGAGAGCTCCCTCCACTTT.

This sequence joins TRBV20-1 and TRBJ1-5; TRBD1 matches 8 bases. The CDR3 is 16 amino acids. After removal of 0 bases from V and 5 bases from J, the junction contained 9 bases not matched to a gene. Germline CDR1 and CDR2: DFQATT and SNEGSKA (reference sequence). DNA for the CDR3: TGCAGTGCTAGAGATTTCGAGACAGGGGACTATCAGCCCCAGCATTTT. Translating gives CSARDFETGDYQPQHF.

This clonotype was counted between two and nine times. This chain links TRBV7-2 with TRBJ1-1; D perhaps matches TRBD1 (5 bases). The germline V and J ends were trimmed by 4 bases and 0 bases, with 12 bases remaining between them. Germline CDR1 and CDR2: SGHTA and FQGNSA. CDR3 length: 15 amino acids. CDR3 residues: CASSSLTGLNTEAFF. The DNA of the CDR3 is TGTGCCAGCAGCTCGTTAACAGGCTTGAACACTGAAGCTTTCTTT.

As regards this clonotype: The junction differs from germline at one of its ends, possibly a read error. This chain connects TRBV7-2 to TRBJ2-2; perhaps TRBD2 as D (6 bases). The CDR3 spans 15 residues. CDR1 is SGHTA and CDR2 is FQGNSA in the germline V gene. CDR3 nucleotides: TGTGCCAGCAGCCCCCAGCAGGGAGGTGGCGGGGAGCTGCTTTTT. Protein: CASSPQQGGGGELLF.